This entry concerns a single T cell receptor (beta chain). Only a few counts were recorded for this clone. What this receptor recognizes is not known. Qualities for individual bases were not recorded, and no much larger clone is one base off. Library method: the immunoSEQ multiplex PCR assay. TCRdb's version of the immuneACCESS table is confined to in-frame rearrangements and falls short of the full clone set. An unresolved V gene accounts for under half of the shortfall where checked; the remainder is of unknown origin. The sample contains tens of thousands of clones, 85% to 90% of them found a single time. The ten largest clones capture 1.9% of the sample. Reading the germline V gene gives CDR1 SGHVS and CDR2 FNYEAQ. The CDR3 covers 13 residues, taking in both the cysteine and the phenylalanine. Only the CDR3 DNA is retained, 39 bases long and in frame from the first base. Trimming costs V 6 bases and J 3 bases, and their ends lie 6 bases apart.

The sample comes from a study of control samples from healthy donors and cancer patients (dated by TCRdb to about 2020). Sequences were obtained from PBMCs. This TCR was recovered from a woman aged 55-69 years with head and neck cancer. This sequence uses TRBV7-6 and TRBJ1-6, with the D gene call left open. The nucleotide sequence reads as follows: TGTGCCAGCAGTGAGGTCTATAATTCACCCCTCCACTTT. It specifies CASSEVYNSPLHF.